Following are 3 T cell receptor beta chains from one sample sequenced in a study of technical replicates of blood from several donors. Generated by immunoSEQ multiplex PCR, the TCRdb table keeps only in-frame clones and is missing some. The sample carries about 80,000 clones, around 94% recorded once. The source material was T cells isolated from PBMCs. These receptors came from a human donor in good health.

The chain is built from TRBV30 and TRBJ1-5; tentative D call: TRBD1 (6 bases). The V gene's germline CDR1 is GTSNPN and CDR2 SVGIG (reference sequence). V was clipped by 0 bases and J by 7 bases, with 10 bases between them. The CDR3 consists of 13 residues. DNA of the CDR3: TGTGCCTGGAGTGTACAGGGTTACCAGCCCCAGCATTTT. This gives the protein CAWSVQGYQPQHF.

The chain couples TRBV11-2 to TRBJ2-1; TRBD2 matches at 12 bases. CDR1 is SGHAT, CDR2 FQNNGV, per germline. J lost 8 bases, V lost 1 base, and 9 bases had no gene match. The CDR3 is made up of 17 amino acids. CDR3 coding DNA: TGTGCCAGCAGCTTAGCTGTCCTAGCGGGAGGGCGCGATGAGCAGTTCTTC. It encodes CASSLAVLAGGRDEQFF.

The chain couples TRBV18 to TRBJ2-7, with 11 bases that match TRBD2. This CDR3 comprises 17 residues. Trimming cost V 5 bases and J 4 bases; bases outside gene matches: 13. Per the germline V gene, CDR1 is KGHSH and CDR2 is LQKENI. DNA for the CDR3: TGTGCCAGCTCAATCTCCCTCCTAGCGGGAGGCCCTTACGAGCAGTACTTC. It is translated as CASSISLLAGGPYEQYF.